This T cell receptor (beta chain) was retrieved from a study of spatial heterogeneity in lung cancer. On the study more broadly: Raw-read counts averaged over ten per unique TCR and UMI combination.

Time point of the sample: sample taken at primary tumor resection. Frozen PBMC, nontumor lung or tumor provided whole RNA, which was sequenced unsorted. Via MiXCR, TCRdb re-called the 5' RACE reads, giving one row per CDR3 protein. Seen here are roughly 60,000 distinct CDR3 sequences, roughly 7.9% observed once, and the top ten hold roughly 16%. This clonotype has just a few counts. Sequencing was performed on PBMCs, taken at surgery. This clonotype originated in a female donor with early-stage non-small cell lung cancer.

This CDR3 is CASSPGTGLSNQPQHF. In DNA, the CDR3 is TGTGCCAGCAGTCCCGGGACAGGCCTTAGCAATCAGCCCCAGCATTTT. V is TRBV12-3 or TRBV12-4 and J is TRBJ1-5, with 8 bases fitting TRBD1. This CDR3 contains 16 residues. With 5 bases clipped from V and 0 bases from J, the junction kept 6 bases outside the gene matches.